A selection of T cell receptor beta chains follows, all from one sample in a study of T cell responses to AZD1222 COVID-19 vaccine. Data came from immunoSEQ multiplex PCR; TCRdb stores just in-frame clones and leaves some out. The data show about 84,000 clones, approximately 83% seen once. This specimen consisted of peripheral blood, obtained 28 days after the second AZD1222 dose. The receptor set was obtained from an adult who received the AZD1222 COVID-19 vaccine. CDR3s include the opening cysteine and the closing phenylalanine or tryptophan. The order of the fields is V gene, D gene, J gene, clone size, CDR3 DNA, CDR3 protein. The D gene is left open where the match is weak. The size field is filled for only some rows; it gives once, few, many or a size class.

TRBV11-1	NA	TRBJ1-1	NA	TGTGCCAGCAGCTTGGGGCAAGAAGCTTTCTTT	CASSLGQEAFF
TRBV5-4	NA	TRBJ2-5	NA	TGTGCCAGCAGCTCGACCCCCCCGGAGGAGACCCAGTACTTC	CASSSTPPEETQYF
TRBV4-1	NA	TRBJ1-4	NA	TGCGCCAGCAGCCAAGATCTGGGACGTTATGGTAAACTGTTTTTT	CASSQDLGRYGKLFF
TRBV5-5	TRBD2	TRBJ2-3	NA	TGTGCCAGCAGCCGCCCATGGGTAGGCGGGGGAGGCACAGATACGCAGTATTTT	CASSRPWVGGGGTDTQYF
TRBV29-1	TRBD2	TRBJ2-5	NA	TGCAGCGTTGAAGTGGGGGGGGAAGAGACCCAGTACTTC	CSVEVGGEETQYF
TRBV19	NA	TRBJ1-4	once	TGTGCCAGTAGTATAGGGCACAGGTCACATGAAAAACTGTTTTTT	CASSIGHRSHEKLFF
TRBV20-1	NA	TRBJ2-7	NA	TGCAGTGCCAAGAGCTCCTACGAGCAGTACTTC	CSAKSSYEQYF
TRBV4-2	TRBD2	TRBJ2-3	NA	TGTGCCAGCAGCCAAGCGGGGGGGCCAGCAGATACGCAGTATTTT	CASSQAGGPADTQYF
TRBV10-3	TRBD1	TRBJ2-5	NA	TGTGCCACACCCTGCGGACAGGGGACAGAGACCCAGTACTTC	CATPCGQGTETQYF
TRBV15	NA	TRBJ1-6	NA	TGTGCCACCAGCAGCCATCAGGAGCTCTCCTATAATTCACCCCTCCACTTT	CATSSHQELSYNSPLHF
TRBV4-1	TRBD2	TRBJ2-3	NA	TGCGCCAGCAGCCAGACGGGACTATCCTATGGTACGCAGTATTTT	CASSQTGLSYGTQYF
TRBV18	NA	TRBJ1-1	NA	TGTGCCAGCTCACCACCAGGGAGCGACACTGAAGCTTTCTTT	CASSPPGSDTEAFF
TRBV28	TRBD1	TRBJ1-2	NA	TGTGCCAGCAGTTTTGGCGGACAGGGCCATGGCTACACCTTC	CASSFGGQGHGYTF
TRBV2	NA	TRBJ1-5	once	TGTGCCAGCAGTGAAGAAGCTAGTCATAGGGGAGGCAATCAGCCCCAGCATTTT	CASSEEASHRGGNQPQHF
TRBV7-9	NA	TRBJ1-4	NA	TGTGCCAGCAGCTTAGGGGGGGCGTCTAATGAAAAACTGTTTTTT	CASSLGGASNEKLFF
TRBV2	NA	TRBJ1-3	NA	TGTGCCAGCAGTGAATATTATCGATGGGACACGGCCGGAAACACCATATATTTT	CASSEYYRWDTAGNTIYF
TRBV28	NA	TRBJ1-6	NA	TGTGCCAGCAGACTCAGCGGGGTAGGGGACAATTCACCCCTCCACTTT	CASRLSGVGDNSPLHF
TRBV25-1	NA	TRBJ2-3	NA	TGTGCCAGCAGTGTCGGTCGGGATACGCAGTATTTT	CASSVGRDTQYF
TRBV5-6	TRBD1	TRBJ1-4	NA	TGTGCCAGCAGCCCGTGGGGGGACAGTTTTGAAAAACTGTTTTTT	CASSPWGDSFEKLFF
TRBV11-3	NA	TRBJ2-1	once	TGTGCCAGCAGCTTAAGTTCAGGACCTGACAGAGGGTATGAGCAGTTCTTC	CASSLSSGPDRGYEQFF
TRBV4-1	NA	TRBJ2-2	NA	TGCGCCAGCAGCCAAGAAGGACGGTCCAACACCGGGGAGCTGTTTTTT	CASSQEGRSNTGELFF
TRBV6-5	TRBD2	TRBJ2-1	NA	TGTGCCAGCAGCACCAGCGGGGGGGCGGATGAGCAGTTCTTC	CASSTSGGADEQFF
TRBV12-3/TRBV12-4	NA	TRBJ2-1	once	TGTGCCAGCAGTTTTGTCGTTGGGGAGCAGTTCTTC	CASSFVVGEQFF
TRBV15	TRBD1	TRBJ1-1	NA	TGTGCCACCAGCACCCGCGACAGGGCTAACACTGAAGCTTTCTTT	CATSTRDRANTEAFF
TRBV6-1	TRBD1	TRBJ2-1	NA	TGTGCCAGCAGTGAGTCGGGACAGCTCGACAATGAGCAGTTCTTC	CASSESGQLDNEQFF
TRBV4-1	TRBD1	TRBJ2-1	NA	TGCGCCAGCAGCCACATGACAGGGGACTCGTACAATGAGCAGTTCTTC	CASSHMTGDSYNEQFF
TRBV27	NA	TRBJ1-2	NA	TGTGCCAGCAGCCGAACCCGTAAAGGACAGTCTGACTATGGCTACACCTTC	CASSRTRKGQSDYGYTF
TRBV29-1	NA	TRBJ2-7	once	TGCAGCGGCGCGGCGGGGGCCCCGGGACAGGCCTACTTC	CSGAAGAPGQAYF
TRBV7-7	NA	TRBJ2-3	NA	TGTGCTAGCAGCTTAGGTAGGACAGATACGCAGTATTTT	CASSLGRTDTQYF
TRBV9	TRBD1	TRBJ1-4	NA	TGTGCCAGCAGCGACAGGGGTACGGCTAATGAAAAACTGTTTTTT	CASSDRGTANEKLFF
TRBV25-1	NA	TRBJ1-5	NA	TGTGCCAGCAGTGGCCCGGGAGGCGTAGGGGATCAGCCCCAGCATTTT	CASSGPGGVGDQPQHF
TRBV7-9	NA	TRBJ2-7	once	TGTGCCAGCAGCTTAGGTCTGGGGACCTACGAGCAGTACTTC	CASSLGLGTYEQYF
TRBV3-1/TRBV3-2	NA	TRBJ2-3	NA	TGTGCCAGCAGCCCCGACAGTACTAGCACAGATACGCAGTATTTT	CASSPDSTSTDTQYF
TRBV13	TRBD2	TRBJ2-3	NA	TGTGCCAGCAGCACCGGGGGGGCCCCAGATACGCAGTATTTT	CASSTGGAPDTQYF
TRBV6-5	NA	TRBJ1-1	NA	TGTGCCAGCATAAAGAACACTGAAGCTTTCTTT	CASIKNTEAFF
TRBV29-1	NA	TRBJ1-4	NA	TGCAGCGTTGGGGGTGAAAAACTGTTTTTT	CSVGGEKLFF
TRBV5-6	NA	TRBJ2-3	NA	TGTGCCAGCAGCCGAACTAGTTTGTGGAGCACAGATACGCAGTATTTT	CASSRTSLWSTDTQYF
TRBV10-1	TRBD1	TRBJ2-1	NA	TGCGCCAGCAGTGAGTCCGACAGGGGATTCTACAATGAGCAGTTCTTC	CASSESDRGFYNEQFF
TRBV7-3	NA	TRBJ1-1	few	TGTGCCAGCAGCATCAAAGGCGGGGACACTGAAGCTTTCTTT	CASSIKGGDTEAFF
TRBV7-3	NA	TRBJ2-1	NA	TGTGCCAGCAGCTTAACGACGGCTAGCCAATACAATGAGCAGTTCTTC	CASSLTTASQYNEQFF
TRBV30	NA	TRBJ1-3	few	TGTGCCTGGGTTCCCTCTGGAAACACCATATATTTT	CAWVPSGNTIYF
TRBV7-2	TRBD2	TRBJ2-1	once	TGTGCCAGCAGCTTAGGAGCGGGGGAGCAGTTCTTC	CASSLGAGEQFF
TRBV5-1	NA	TRBJ1-3	NA	TGCGCCAGCAGCTTGGAAGGAGTCTCTGGAAACACCATATATTTT	CASSLEGVSGNTIYF
TRBV11-1	TRBD2	TRBJ2-2	NA	TGTGCCAGCAGCTCAAGACTAGCGGGCAACACCGGGGAGCTGTTTTTT	CASSSRLAGNTGELFF
TRBV7-2	NA	TRBJ1-2	NA	TGTGCCAGCAGCTTACAGGGCTTATTCTATGGCTACACCTTC	CASSLQGLFYGYTF
TRBV14	NA	TRBJ2-3	NA	TGTGCCAGCAGCCGAATGGGGCCTCCAGCCACAGATACGCAGTATTTT	CASSRMGPPATDTQYF